This T cell receptor (beta chain) was observed in a study of T cells after yellow fever vaccination (dated by TCRdb to between 2017 and 2020). About the study as a whole: Libraries from fractions with low cell numbers were prepared with the SMART-Seq v4 Ultra Low Input RNA kit. To follow T-cell clones before and after both primary and booster YFV17D yellow fever vaccination, bulk TCR alpha and beta repertoires underwent longitudinal sequencing. Two healthy male donors made up the cohort, one aged 18 to 30 years and the other aged 30 to 40 years. Blood was collected at multiple timepoints before and after primary and secondary immunization, and bulk PBMC replicates and cell subsets were isolated.

Read against the paper, the sample's treatment or condition label means: live attenuated yellow fever vaccine strain. PBMCs were isolated from peripheral blood using a standard Ficoll-Paque protocol. Dynabeads CD4 and CD8 positive selection kits were used to isolate the CD4 and CD8 T-cell fractions. TriZol was used to extract RNA from bulk PBMCs, CD4 and CD8 fractions, and dextramer-positive and dextramer-negative fractions. As for this clonotype: The antigen it recognizes is unknown. No quality values exist for individual bases; no much larger clone is one base distant.

The sequencing machine was an Illumina NovaSeq 6000. TCR cDNA was synthesized by 5'RACE template switching, which introduced a universal primer site and unique molecular identifiers. Priming of cDNA synthesis was performed from both the TCR alpha and TCR beta constant segments. Libraries were amplified in two PCR steps, with sample barcodes and sequencing adapters added in the second step. Sequencing of libraries was done on Illumina HiSeq 2500 (2x100 bp) or NovaSeq (2x150 bp). The authors' analysis ran thus. MIGEC handled demultiplexing of reads and collapsing into UMI consensus sequences, while MiXCR performed V(D)J alignment. Vaccine-responding clonotypes were identified with edgeR using replicate PBMC samples, with FDR below 0.01 and a log2 fold change above 5 up to day 15 being required. Each bulk clonotype was labeled CD4 or CD8 based on which sequenced repertoire, CD4 or CD8, contained the clonotype at higher abundance. The raw public reads went through TCRdb reprocessing: fastp at Q25, MiXCR clone calling, in-frame beta chains kept. All rows with the same CDR3 protein become a single entry with the most common DNA and genes. None of the V and J calls come from the authors' own analysis; TCRdb made them. Counted in this sample were 80,000 to 100,000 distinct CDR3 sequences; about 5.8% of them appeared once. About 41% of the sample is taken by the ten largest.

As encoded in the germline V gene (reference sequence), CDR1 is MNHEY while CDR2 is SMNVEV. Relative to germline, V is missing 5 bases and J is missing 0 bases, with 4 bases of the junction outside any gene match. Measured from the cysteine to the phenylalanine, the CDR3 is 15 residues long. Of all the DNA, just the CDR3 is kept, 45 bases in frame from base 1. Study-wide findings and limitations: Because the study included only two donors, the extent to which the findings can be generalized is limited. A small share of clonotypes was detected in both CD4 and CD8 compartments, with the overlap likely arising from convergent recombination. FACS-sorted repertoires could contain abundant contaminating clonotypes from the bulk population, so computational filtering was required. After the booster, most of the clones that had expanded following primary vaccination were detected again (roughly 96% of CD4 and around 88% of CD8), which suggests that memory was broadly maintained. Compared with the primary T-cell response, the secondary T-cell response was faster but weaker, reaching its peak on day 5 rather than on day 15.

The sequence links TRBV27 to TRBJ1-5, with 7 bases in between that match TRBD1. This material consisted of CD8+ T cells sorted from PBMCs, taken 10 days after the yellow fever booster vaccination. This receptor was identified in a man between 18 and 35 years old who received the YFV17D yellow fever vaccine. The CDR3 here reads CASSAYRGSNQPQHF. The DNA sequence is as follows: TGTGCCAGCAGTGCCTACAGGGGTAGCAATCAGCCCCAGCATTTT.